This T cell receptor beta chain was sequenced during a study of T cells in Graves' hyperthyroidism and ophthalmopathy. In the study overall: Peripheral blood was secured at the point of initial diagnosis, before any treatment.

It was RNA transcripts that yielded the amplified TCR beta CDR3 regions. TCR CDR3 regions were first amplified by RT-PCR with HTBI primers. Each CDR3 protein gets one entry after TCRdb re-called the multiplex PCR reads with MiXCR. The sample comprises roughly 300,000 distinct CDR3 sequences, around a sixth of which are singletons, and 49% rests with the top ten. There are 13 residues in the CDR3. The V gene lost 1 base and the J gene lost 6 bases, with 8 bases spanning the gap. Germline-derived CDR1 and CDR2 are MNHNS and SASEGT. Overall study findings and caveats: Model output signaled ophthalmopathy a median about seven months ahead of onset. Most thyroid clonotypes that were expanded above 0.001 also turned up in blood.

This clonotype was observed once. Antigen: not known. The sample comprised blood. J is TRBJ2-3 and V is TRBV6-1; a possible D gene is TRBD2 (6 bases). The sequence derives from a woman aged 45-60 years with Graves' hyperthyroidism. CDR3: CASSEGGDDTQYF. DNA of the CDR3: TGTGCCAGCAGTGAAGGGGGGGACGATACGCAGTATTTT.